The entry below gives a single TCR beta chain sequence along with its context. Some clones are missing from TCRdb's copy, which holds only in-frame ones; the method was immunoSEQ multiplex PCR. The data contain about 120,000 clones, 75% to 90% of them seen just once; the ten biggest clones take up 1.1%. The sample comes from a study of control samples from healthy donors and cancer patients. CDR1 is SQVTM, CDR2 ANQGSEA, per germline. The junction had 6 bases not matched to a gene; V was cut back by 4 bases and J by 2 bases. The CDR3 is 14 amino acids. The sequencing sample was made of PBMCs. The chain couples TRBV29-1 to TRBJ2-7; 9 bases are a match to TRBD1. This TCR was sampled from a woman in her forties or fifties with colorectal cancer. The CDR3 spells CSVVTGQGTYEQYF. The CDR3, as DNA: TGCAGCGTTGTGACGGGACAGGGTACCTACGAGCAGTACTTC.